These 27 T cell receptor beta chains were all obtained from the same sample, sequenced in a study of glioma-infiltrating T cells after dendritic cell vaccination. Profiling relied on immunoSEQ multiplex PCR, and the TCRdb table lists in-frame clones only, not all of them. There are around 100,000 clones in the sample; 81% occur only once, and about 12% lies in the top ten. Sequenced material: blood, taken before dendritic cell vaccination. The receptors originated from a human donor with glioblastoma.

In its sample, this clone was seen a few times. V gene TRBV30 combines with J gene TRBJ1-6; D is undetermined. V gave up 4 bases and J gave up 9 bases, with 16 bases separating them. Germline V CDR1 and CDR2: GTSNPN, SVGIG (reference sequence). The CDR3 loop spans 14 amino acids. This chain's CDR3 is CAWTPAAGFSPLHF. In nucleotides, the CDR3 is TGTGCCTGGACCCCCGCCGCGGGGTTTTCACCCCTCCACTTT.

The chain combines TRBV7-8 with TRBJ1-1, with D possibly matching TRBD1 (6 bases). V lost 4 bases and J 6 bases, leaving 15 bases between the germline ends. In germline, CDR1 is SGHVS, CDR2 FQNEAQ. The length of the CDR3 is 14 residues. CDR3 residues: CASSWGGASAEAFF. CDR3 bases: TGTGCCAGCAGCTGGGGGGGGGCTTCGGCTGAAGCTTTCTTT.

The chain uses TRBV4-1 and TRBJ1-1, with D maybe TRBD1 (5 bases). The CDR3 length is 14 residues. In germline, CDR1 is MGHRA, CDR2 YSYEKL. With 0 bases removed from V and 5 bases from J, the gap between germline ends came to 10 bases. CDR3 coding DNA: TGCGCCAGCAGCCAAGATGGGGGGGAGACTGAAGCTTTCTTT. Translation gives CASSQDGGETEAFF.

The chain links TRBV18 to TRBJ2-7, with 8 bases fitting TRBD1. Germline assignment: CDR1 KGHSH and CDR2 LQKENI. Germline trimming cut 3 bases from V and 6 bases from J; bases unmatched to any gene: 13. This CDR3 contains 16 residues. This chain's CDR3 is CASSPTGGFTGSEQYF. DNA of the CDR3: TGTGCCAGCTCACCCACAGGGGGATTCACTGGGAGCGAGCAGTACTTC.

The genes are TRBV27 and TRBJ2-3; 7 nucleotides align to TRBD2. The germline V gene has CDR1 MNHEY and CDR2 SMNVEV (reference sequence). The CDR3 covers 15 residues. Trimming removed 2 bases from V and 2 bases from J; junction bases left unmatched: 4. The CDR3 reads CASSLGTTTTDTQYF. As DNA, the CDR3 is TGTGCCAGCAGTTTAGGGACTACCACCACAGATACGCAGTATTTT.

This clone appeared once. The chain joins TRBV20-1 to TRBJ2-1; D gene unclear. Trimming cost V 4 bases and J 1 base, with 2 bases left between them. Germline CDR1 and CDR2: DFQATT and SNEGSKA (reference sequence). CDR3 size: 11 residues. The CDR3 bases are TGCAGTGCTACATCCTACAATGAGCAGTTCTTC. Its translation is CSATSYNEQFF.

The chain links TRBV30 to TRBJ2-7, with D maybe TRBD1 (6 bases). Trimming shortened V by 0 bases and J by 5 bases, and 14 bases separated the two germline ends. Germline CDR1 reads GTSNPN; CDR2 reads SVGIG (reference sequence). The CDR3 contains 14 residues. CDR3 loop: CAWSVGGPSDEQYF. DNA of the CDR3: TGTGCCTGGAGTGTAGGGGGACCCAGCGACGAGCAGTACTTC.

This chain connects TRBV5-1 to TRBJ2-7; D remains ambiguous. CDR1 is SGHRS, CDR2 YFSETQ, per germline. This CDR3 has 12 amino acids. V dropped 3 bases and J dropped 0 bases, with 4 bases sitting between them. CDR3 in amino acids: CASSSYSYEQYF. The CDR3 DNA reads TGCGCCAGCAGCTCCTACTCCTACGAGCAGTACTTC.

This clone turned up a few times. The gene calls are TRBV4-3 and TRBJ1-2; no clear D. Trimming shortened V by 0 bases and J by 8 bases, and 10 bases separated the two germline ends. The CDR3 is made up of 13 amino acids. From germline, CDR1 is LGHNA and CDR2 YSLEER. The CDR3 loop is CASSQDGWRGYTF. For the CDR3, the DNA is TGCGCCAGCAGCCAAGATGGGTGGAGGGGCTACACCTTC.

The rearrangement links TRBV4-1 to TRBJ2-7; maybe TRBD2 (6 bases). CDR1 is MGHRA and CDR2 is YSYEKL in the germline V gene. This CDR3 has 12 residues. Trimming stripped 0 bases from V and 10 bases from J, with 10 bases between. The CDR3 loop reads CASSQEWRDQYF. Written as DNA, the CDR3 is TGCGCCAGCAGCCAAGAATGGAGGGATCAGTACTTC.

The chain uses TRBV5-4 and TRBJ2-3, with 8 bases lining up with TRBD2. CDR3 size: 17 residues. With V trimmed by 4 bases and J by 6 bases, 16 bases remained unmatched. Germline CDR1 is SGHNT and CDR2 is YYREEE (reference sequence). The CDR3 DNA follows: TGTGCCAGCAGCCACTCGAAACTAGCGGCCCATCTTGATACGCAGTATTTT. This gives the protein CASSHSKLAAHLDTQYF. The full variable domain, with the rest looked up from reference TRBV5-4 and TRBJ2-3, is ETGVTQSPTHLIKTRGQQVTLRCSSQSGHNTVSWYQQALGQGPQFIFQYYREEENGRGNFPPRFSGLQFPNYSSELNVNALELDDSALYLCASSHSKLAAHLDTQYFGPGTRLTVL.

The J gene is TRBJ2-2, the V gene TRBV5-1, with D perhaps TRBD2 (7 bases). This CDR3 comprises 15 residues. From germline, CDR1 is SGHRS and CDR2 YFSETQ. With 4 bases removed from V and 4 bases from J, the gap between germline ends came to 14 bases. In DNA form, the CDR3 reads TGCGCCAGCAGCCCACGGGGGGCGGGCACCGGGGAGCTGTTTTTT. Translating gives CASSPRGAGTGELFF.

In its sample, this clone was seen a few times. The CDR3 region is CASSPSLDRAYGYTF. In DNA form, the CDR3 reads TGTGCCAGCTCACCATCACTGGACAGGGCTTATGGCTACACCTTC. This chain joins TRBV18 and TRBJ1-2; 8 bases are shared with TRBD1. Germline CDR1 and CDR2: KGHSH and LQKENI. With V trimmed by 2 bases and J by 5 bases, 7 bases remained unmatched. This CDR3 spans 15 amino acids. The variable domain in full, completed from reference TRBV18 and TRBJ1-2, reads NAGVMQNPRHLVRRRGQEARLRCSPMKGHSHVYWYRQLPEEGLKFMVYLQKENIIDESGMPKERFSAEFPKEGPSILRIQQVVRGDSAAYFCASSPSLDRAYGYTFGSGTRLTVV.

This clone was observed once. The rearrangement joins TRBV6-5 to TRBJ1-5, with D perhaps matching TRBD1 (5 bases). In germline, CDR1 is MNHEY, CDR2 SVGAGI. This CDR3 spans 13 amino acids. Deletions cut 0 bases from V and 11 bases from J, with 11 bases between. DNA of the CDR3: TGTGCCAGCAGTTACTCTGGCCGGGGGGCCCAGCATTTT. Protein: CASSYSGRGAQHF.

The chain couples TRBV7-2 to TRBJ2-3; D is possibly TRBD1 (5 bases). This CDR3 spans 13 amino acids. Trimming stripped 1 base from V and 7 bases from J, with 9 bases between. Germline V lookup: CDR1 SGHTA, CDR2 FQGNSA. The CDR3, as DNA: TGTGCCAGCAGCTTAGAAGGGGCGAATACGCAGTATTTT. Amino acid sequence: CASSLEGANTQYF.

The CDR3 is CASSDGTGGGNYGYTF. In DNA, the CDR3 is TGTGCCAGCAGTGATGGGACAGGGGGAGGAAACTATGGCTACACCTTC. The chain uses TRBV6-1 and TRBJ1-2; 11 bases agree with TRBD1. Germline lookup yields CDR1 MNHNS and CDR2 SASEGT. Trimming took 3 bases from V and 2 from J; bases not matched to a gene: 5. CDR3 length equals 16 residues.

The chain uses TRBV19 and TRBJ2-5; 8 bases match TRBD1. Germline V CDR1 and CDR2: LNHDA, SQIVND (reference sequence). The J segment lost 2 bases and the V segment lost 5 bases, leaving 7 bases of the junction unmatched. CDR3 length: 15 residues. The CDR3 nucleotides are TGTGCCAGTAGTGGACGACAGGGGTTACAAGAGACCCAGTACTTC. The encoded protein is CASSGRQGLQETQYF.

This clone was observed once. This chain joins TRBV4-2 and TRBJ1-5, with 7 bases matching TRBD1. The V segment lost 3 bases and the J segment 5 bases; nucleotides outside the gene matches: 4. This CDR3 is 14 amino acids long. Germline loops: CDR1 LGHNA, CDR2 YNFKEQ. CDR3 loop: CASSQQRGHQPQHF. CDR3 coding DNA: TGTGCCAGCAGCCAGCAAAGGGGGCATCAGCCCCAGCATTTT.

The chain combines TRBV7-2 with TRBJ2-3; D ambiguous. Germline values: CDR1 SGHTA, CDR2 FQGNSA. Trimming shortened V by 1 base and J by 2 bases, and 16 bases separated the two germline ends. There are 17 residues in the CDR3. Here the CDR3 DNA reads TGTGCCAGCAGCTTAGGGTTAGTGCGGAGCAACACAGATACGCAGTATTTT. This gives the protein CASSLGLVRSNTDTQYF.

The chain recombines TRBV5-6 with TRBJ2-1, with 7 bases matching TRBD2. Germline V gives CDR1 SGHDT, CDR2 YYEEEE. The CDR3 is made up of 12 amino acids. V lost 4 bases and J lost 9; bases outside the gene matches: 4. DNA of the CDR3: TGTGCCAGCAGCATTATAGCGGGTGAGCAGTTCTTC. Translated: CASSIIAGEQFF.

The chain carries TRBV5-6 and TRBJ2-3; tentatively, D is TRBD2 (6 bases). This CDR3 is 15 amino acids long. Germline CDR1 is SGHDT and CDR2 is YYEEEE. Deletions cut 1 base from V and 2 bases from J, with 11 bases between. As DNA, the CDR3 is TGTGCCAGCAGCTTGACTAGCCCTATCACAGATACGCAGTATTTT. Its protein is CASSLTSPITDTQYF.

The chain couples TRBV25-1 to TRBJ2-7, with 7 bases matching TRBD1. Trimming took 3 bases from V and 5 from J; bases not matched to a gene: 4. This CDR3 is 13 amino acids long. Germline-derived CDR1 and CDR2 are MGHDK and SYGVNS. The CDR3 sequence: CASSEDRSDEQYF. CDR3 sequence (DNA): TGTGCCAGCAGTGAGGACAGGAGTGACGAGCAGTACTTC.

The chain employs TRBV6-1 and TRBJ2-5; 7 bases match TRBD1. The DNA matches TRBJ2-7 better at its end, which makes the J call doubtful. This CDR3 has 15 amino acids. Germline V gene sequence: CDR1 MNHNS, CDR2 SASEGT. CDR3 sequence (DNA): TGTGCCAGCAGTGAAAGAGGGACAGAGCTATACGAGCAGTACTTC. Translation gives CASSERGTELYEQYF.

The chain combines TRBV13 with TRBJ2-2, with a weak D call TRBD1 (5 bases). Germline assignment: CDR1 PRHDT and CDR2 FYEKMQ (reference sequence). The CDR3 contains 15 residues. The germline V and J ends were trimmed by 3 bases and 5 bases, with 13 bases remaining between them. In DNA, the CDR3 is TGTGCCAGCAGCTTCGGTAGGGGTGGTACCGGGGAGCTGTTTTTT. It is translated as CASSFGRGGTGELFF.

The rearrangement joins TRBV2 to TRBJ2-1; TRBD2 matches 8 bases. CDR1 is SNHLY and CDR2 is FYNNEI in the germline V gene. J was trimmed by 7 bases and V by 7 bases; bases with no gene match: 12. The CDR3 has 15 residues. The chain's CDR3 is CASMARGTRTNEQFF. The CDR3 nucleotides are TGTGCCAGCATGGCGAGAGGGACTAGGACAAATGAGCAGTTCTTC.

The CDR3 here is CASSLRLGRGSPLHF. As DNA, the CDR3 is TGTGCCAGCAGCTTACGATTAGGGCGAGGGTCACCCCTCCACTTT. The genes are TRBV11-3 and TRBJ1-6, with D uncertain. Germline-derived CDR1 and CDR2 are SGHNT and YENEEA. V lost 2 bases to trimming and J lost 10 bases, with 15 bases between them. The CDR3 covers 15 residues.

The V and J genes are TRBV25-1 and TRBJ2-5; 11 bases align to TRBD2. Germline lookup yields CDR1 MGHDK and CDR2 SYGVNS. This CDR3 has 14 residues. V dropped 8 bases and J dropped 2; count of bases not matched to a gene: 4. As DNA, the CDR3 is TGTGCCAGCCGACTAGCGGGGACACAAGAGACCCAGTACTTC. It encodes CASRLAGTQETQYF.